The 4 T cell receptor beta chains below come from one sample, sequenced in a study of T cells in Graves' hyperthyroidism and ophthalmopathy. It was RNA transcripts that yielded the amplified TCR beta CDR3 regions. TCR CDR3 underwent first-round RT-PCR with the HTBI primer set. MiXCR, applied by TCRdb to the multiplex PCR reads, yields one record per CDR3 protein. Here the sample spans hundreds of thousands of distinct CDR3 sequences, 24% being singletons. Material for sequencing was blood. These receptors originate from a woman aged 25-40 years with Graves' ophthalmopathy.

This clonotype was found many times. The chain is built from TRBV2 and TRBJ1-5; D remains unclear. The ends were cut back, 2 bases at V and 0 bases at J, with 8 bases in the middle. CDR3 length: 15 amino acids. Germline CDR1 SNHLY, CDR2 FYNNEI. This CDR3 is CASSETRFSNQPQHF. The CDR3 bases are TGTGCCAGCAGTGAAACCAGATTTAGCAATCAGCCCCAGCATTTT.

This clonotype was seen ten or more times. J is TRBJ2-5 and V is TRBV18; 10 bases align to TRBD1. The CDR3 extends over 14 amino acids. Per the germline V gene, CDR1 is KGHSH and CDR2 is LQKENI. With V trimmed by 3 bases and J by 5 bases, 3 bases remained unmatched. The CDR3 sequence: CASSPTGGKETQYF. In DNA form, the CDR3 reads TGTGCCAGCTCACCGACAGGGGGCAAGGAGACCCAGTACTTC.

This chain uses TRBV5-1 with TRBJ2-7; 8 bases line up with TRBD1. This CDR3 is built from 14 residues. Germline-derived CDR1 and CDR2 are SGHRS and YFSETQ. The V segment lost 1 base and the J segment 4 bases; nucleotides outside the gene matches: 4. The CDR3 region is CASSLQGAWYEQYF. The CDR3, as DNA: TGCGCCAGCAGCTTGCAGGGGGCTTGGTACGAGCAGTACTTC.

This clonotype has a count of ten or more. The chain is built from TRBV27 and TRBJ1-5; tentatively, D is TRBD1 (6 bases). The CDR3 is 15 amino acids. The germline V gene encodes CDR1 MNHEY and CDR2 SMNVEV (reference sequence). V was clipped by 5 bases and J by 2 bases, with 13 bases between them. The CDR3 sequence is CASSPTGMGNQPQHF. CDR3 in DNA: TGTGCCAGCAGTCCCACAGGGATGGGCAATCAGCCCCAGCATTTT.